These 27 T cell receptor beta chains share one sample of origin, sequenced in a study of early T cells in non-severe SARS-CoV-2 infection. TCRdb passed the 5' RACE reads through MiXCR, listing each CDR3 protein once. The repertoire holds 55,000 to 70,000 distinct CDR3 sequences, with under 13% as singletons. Material: whole blood. These receptors all come from an adult who was a healthcare worker with PCR-confirmed SARS-CoV-2 infection or an uninfected control (not recorded which).

This clonotype appeared a few times. V usage is TRBV11-2 and J usage is TRBJ2-1; TRBD2 might be the D (5 bases). V gave up 5 bases and J gave up 4 bases, with 12 bases separating them. Germline V lookup: CDR1 SGHAT, CDR2 FQNNGV. The CDR3 runs 14 residues. CDR3 coding DNA: TGTGCCAGCAGCCAGTCCGGGGTATACAATGAGCAGTTCTTC. It yields the protein CASSQSGVYNEQFF. The variable domain in full, completed from reference TRBV11-2 and TRBJ2-1, reads EAGVAQSPRYKIIEKRQSVAFWCNPISGHATLYWYQQILGQGPKLLIQFQNNGVVDDSQLPKDRFSAERLKGVDSTLKIQPAKLEDSAVYLCASSQSGVYNEQFFGPGTRLTVL.

This clonotype appeared many times. This chain links TRBV9 with TRBJ2-7; D is tentatively TRBD1 or TRBD2 (5 bases each). Germline lookup yields CDR1 SGDLS and CDR2 YYNGEE. The CDR3 loop spans 17 amino acids. The germline V and J ends were trimmed by 4 bases and 7 bases, with 27 bases remaining between them. In DNA form, the CDR3 reads TGTGCCAGCAGCCCAGAAGACCCGGGGCCTATGCTTAGGGAGCAGTACTTC. Protein sequence: CASSPEDPGPMLREQYF.

This clonotype was seen a handful of times. J is TRBJ2-1 and V is TRBV18, with D perhaps given as TRBD1 or TRBD2 (5 bases each). CDR1 is KGHSH, CDR2 LQKENI, per germline. CDR3 length: 15 residues. V shed 6 bases and J shed 6 bases, with 18 bases lying between them. The CDR3 region has the DNA TGTGCCAGCTCTCCCGGGACGAAGCTCTTCAATGAGCAGTTCTTC. It yields the protein CASSPGTKLFNEQFF.

In its sample, this clonotype was seen a few times. The rearrangement joins TRBV30 to TRBJ1-4, with TRBD1 matching 8 bases. Germline CDR1 reads GTSNPN; CDR2 reads SVGIG (reference sequence). CDR3 size: 13 residues. V trimming: 7 bases; J trimming: 5 bases; junction bases outside the gene matches: 6. The CDR3 nucleotides read TGTGCCTTCCGACAGGGGCCGAATGAAAAACTGTTTTTT. It is translated as CAFRQGPNEKLFF.

This clonotype occurred a few times. The CDR3 region is CASSEPGTGSNEQYF. The CDR3 DNA reads TGTGCCAGCAGTGAACCCGGGACAGGGTCTAACGAGCAGTACTTC. The chain has TRBV6-1 and TRBJ2-7; 9 bases fit TRBD1. With 2 bases clipped from V and 5 bases from J, the junction kept 7 bases outside the gene matches. Germline assignment: CDR1 MNHNS and CDR2 SASEGT. There are 15 residues in the CDR3.

This clonotype was seen a few times. CDR3 in amino acids: CASSDSGHTNTGELFF. DNA of the CDR3: TGTGCCAGCAGCGATAGCGGACATACGAACACCGGGGAGCTGTTTTTT. The rearrangement links TRBV13 to TRBJ2-2, with D possibly matching TRBD2 (6 bases). The germline V gene encodes CDR1 PRHDT and CDR2 FYEKMQ (reference sequence). The CDR3 has 16 amino acids. V was clipped by 5 bases and J by 0 bases, with 13 bases between them.

The chain employs TRBV18 and TRBJ2-5; D call uncertain. Between the trimmed V and J ends, which lost 4 bases and 5 bases, there was a span of 11 bases. The CDR3 covers 13 residues. Germline CDR1 is KGHSH and CDR2 is LQKENI. CDR3: CASSLRTGETQYF. In DNA form, the CDR3 reads TGTGCCAGCTCACTAAGGACGGGTGAGACCCAGTACTTC.

There are a few counts of this clonotype. CDR3 in amino acids: CASSSPASYEQYF. The CDR3 DNA reads as TGTGCCAGCAGCTCCCCCGCCAGCTACGAGCAGTACTTC. The V gene is TRBV7-9, the J gene TRBJ2-7; D not certain. The length of the CDR3 is 13 residues. V shed 4 bases and J shed 3 bases, with 10 bases lying between them. Germline CDR1 is SEHNR and CDR2 is FQNEAQ (reference sequence).

The chain employs TRBV12-3 or TRBV12-4 and TRBJ2-1; TRBD2 might be the D (6 bases). V was clipped by 5 bases and J by 10 bases, with 15 bases between them. This CDR3 contains 13 residues. The CDR3 nucleotides are TGTGCCAGCAGTCGGGACTCCCCTGGGGAGCAGTTCTTC. It is translated as CASSRDSPGEQFF.

The gene calls are TRBV6-1 and TRBJ2-1; D is unresolved. V lost 3 bases and J 10 bases, leaving 10 bases between the germline ends. The CDR3 totals 12 residues. CDR1 is MNHNS and CDR2 is SASEGT in the germline V gene. CDR3 amino acids: CASSDPLREQFF. Here the CDR3 DNA reads TGTGCCAGCAGTGACCCCCTCCGGGAGCAGTTCTTC.

This clonotype has ten or more counts. The chain links TRBV2 to TRBJ1-2, with a weak D call TRBD1 (5 bases). V lost 10 bases and J lost 5, with 17 bases in between. Per the germline V gene, CDR1 is SNHLY and CDR2 is FYNNEI. The CDR3 contains 13 residues. This chain's CDR3 is CANGGLQHYGYTF. CDR3 nucleotides: TGTGCCAACGGGGGACTTCAACATTATGGCTACACCTTC. Complete variable domain (other parts from reference TRBV2 and TRBJ1-2): EPEVTQTPSHQVTQMGQEVILRCVPISNHLYFYWYRQILGQKVEFLVSFYNNEISEKSEIFDDQFSVERPDGSNFTLKIRSTKLEDSAMYFCANGGLQHYGYTFGSGTRLTVV.

This clonotype was seen only a few times. J is TRBJ2-5 and V is TRBV7-6, with D unresolved. The CDR3 totals 15 residues. Trimming removed 4 bases at V and 5 bases at J, with 17 bases between. The V gene's germline CDR1 is SGHVS and CDR2 FNYEAQ. The CDR3 spells CASSSQRRALETQYF. CDR3 nucleotides: TGTGCCAGCAGCTCCCAAAGGCGAGCCCTCGAGACCCAGTACTTC.

J is TRBJ2-5 and V is TRBV9, with a weak D call TRBD1 (6 bases). This CDR3 has 17 amino acids. The V and J ends lost 3 bases and 4 bases respectively, with 22 bases between them. Germline assignment: CDR1 SGDLS and CDR2 YYNGEE. CDR3 sequence reads: CASSASDRPRAGETQYF. CDR3 nucleotides: TGTGCCAGCAGCGCCTCCGACAGGCCTCGCGCGGGAGAGACCCAGTACTTC.

The rearrangement joins TRBV12-3 or TRBV12-4 to TRBJ2-7; possible D gene TRBD1, 6 bases. V was pared by 3 bases and J by 7 bases, with 25 bases between. The CDR3 totals 17 residues. The CDR3 loop reads CASSLAPSGASRGEQYF. The CDR3 DNA reads TGTGCCAGCAGTTTGGCCCCATCTGGGGCCTCGAGGGGGGAGCAGTACTTC.

V usage is TRBV10-2 and J usage is TRBJ2-7, with TRBD1 matching over 7 bases. This CDR3 comprises 13 residues. Trimming removed 10 bases from V and 0 bases from J; junction bases left unmatched: 6. Germline CDR1 is WSHSY and CDR2 is SAAADI. The CDR3 protein is CAIQPGGSYEQYF. In DNA form, the CDR3 reads TGCGCCATTCAACCAGGGGGCTCCTACGAGCAGTACTTC.

This clonotype was counted many times. The chain joins TRBV4-1 to TRBJ1-1; a possible D gene is TRBD1 (6 bases). From germline, CDR1 is MGHRA and CDR2 YSYEKL. With 4 bases removed from V and 5 bases from J, the gap between germline ends came to 17 bases. This CDR3 region has 15 residues. The CDR3 here is CASSLAQGFKTEAFF. The CDR3, as DNA: TGCGCCAGCAGCCTAGCTCAGGGGTTCAAGACTGAAGCTTTCTTT.

V gene TRBV3-1 combines with J gene TRBJ2-5, with unresolved D. The V gene's germline CDR1 is LGHDT and CDR2 YNNKEL (reference sequence). V gave up 0 bases and J gave up 7 bases, with 6 bases separating them. The CDR3 is 12 residues long. Written as DNA, the CDR3 is TGTGCCAGCAGCCAAGATTCCCCGACCCAGTACTTC. Residues: CASSQDSPTQYF.

This clonotype was detected ten times or more. The V call is TRBV11-2, the J call TRBJ2-3; D perhaps matches TRBD2 (5 bases). From germline, CDR1 is SGHAT and CDR2 FQNNGV. Trimming stripped 1 base from V and 1 base from J, with 15 bases between. The CDR3 is made up of 17 amino acids. The DNA for the CDR3 is TGTGCCAGCAGCTTAGGACTTGTCTTCGGGGGCACAGATACGCAGTATTTT. Translated, it gives CASSLGLVFGGTDTQYF.

This chain connects TRBV18 to TRBJ2-3; either TRBD1 or TRBD2 may fit D (5 bases each). This CDR3 spans 15 amino acids. With 2 bases removed from V and 2 bases from J, the gap between germline ends came to 11 bases. The germline CDR1 and CDR2 sequences are KGHSH and LQKENI. The CDR3 DNA reads TGTGCCAGCTCACCAGGGGGTCTACCCACAGATACGCAGTATTTT. Amino acids: CASSPGGLPTDTQYF.

This chain links TRBV27 with TRBJ2-2; 7 nucleotides agree with TRBD1. With 2 bases clipped from V and 1 base from J, the junction kept 4 bases outside the gene matches. Germline assignment: CDR1 MNHEY and CDR2 SMNVEV (reference sequence). This CDR3 region has 16 residues. The DNA of the CDR3 is TGTGCCAGCAGTTTAAGGGACAGTGTGAACACCGGGGAGCTGTTTTTT. Translation gives CASSLRDSVNTGELFF.

In this sample, this clonotype turned up a few times. This chain links TRBV6-1 with TRBJ1-4; no clear D. CDR1 MNHNS and CDR2 SASEGT come from the germline V gene. Between the trimmed V and J ends, which lost 2 bases and 0 bases, there was a span of 13 bases. CDR3 size: 17 residues. In DNA, the CDR3 is TGTGCCAGCAGTGAATTCTATATGTGGGCAACTAATGAAAAACTGTTTTTT. Amino acid sequence: CASSEFYMWATNEKLFF.

This clonotype was detected a few times. The chain has TRBV20-1 and TRBJ1-1, with 9 bases lining up with TRBD1. CDR1 and CDR2 from the germline V gene are DFQATT and SNEGSKA (reference sequence). The V gene end was trimmed by 0 bases and the J gene end by 12 bases; junction bases not matched to a gene: 11. This CDR3 comprises 14 residues. DNA for the CDR3: TGCAGTGCTAGAGATTTCCTTACAGGGGGCGAGACTTTCTTT. Translating gives CSARDFLTGGETFF.

This clonotype was detected ten times or more. The chain links TRBV28 to TRBJ1-1; the D gene is possibly TRBD1 (6 bases). Trimming took off 5 bases at V and 7 bases at J, with 20 bases between the two ends. Germline V gene data show CDR1 as MDHEN and CDR2 as SYDVKM. The CDR3 is 15 residues long. The CDR3 bases are TGTGCCAGCAGTCCCCCGAATGGACAGACTTATGAAGCTTTCTTT. Amino acids: CASSPPNGQTYEAFF.

This clonotype has a count of ten or more. The genes are TRBV12-3 or TRBV12-4 and TRBJ2-7; D unclear. The CDR3 length is 13 residues. Trimming pared 7 bases from V and 6 bases from J, leaving 16 bases between. Written as DNA, the CDR3 is TGTGCCAGCACGCTAGTGACTGGTTCCGAGCAGTACTTC. The encoded protein is CASTLVTGSEQYF.

The chain joins TRBV5-1 to TRBJ2-7; the D gene is possibly TRBD1 (6 bases). Germline-derived CDR1 and CDR2 are SGHRS and YFSETQ. This CDR3 comprises 14 residues. Trimming removed 1 base from V and 2 bases from J, with 10 bases in between. CDR3 loop: CASSLNGQTYEQYF. The CDR3 nucleotides are TGCGCCAGCAGCTTGAATGGACAGACCTACGAGCAGTACTTC.

The V call is TRBV7-2, the J call TRBJ2-7; D is ambiguous. Per germline, CDR1 SGHTA and CDR2 FQGNSA. The V end was cut by 4 bases, the J end by 2 bases, with 6 bases between. This CDR3 is 12 amino acids long. The CDR3 is CASSSHPYEQYF. CDR3 DNA: TGTGCCAGCAGCTCCCACCCCTACGAGCAGTACTTC.

This clonotype was observed at least ten times. The chain joins TRBV6-4 to TRBJ2-1, with D unclear. Trimming cost V 5 bases and J 4 bases, with 18 bases left between them. Looked up from germline, CDR1 is MRHNA and CDR2 is SNTAGT. The CDR3 loop spans 16 amino acids. The CDR3 sequence is CASSPRSIEVYNEQFF. The DNA for the CDR3 is TGTGCCAGCAGTCCTCGGTCCATAGAGGTGTACAATGAGCAGTTCTTC.